Below, one T cell receptor (beta chain) is given with its context. Its cognate antigen has yet to be identified. No much larger clone is present one base from it, and per-base qualities are unavailable. From the cysteine through the phenylalanine, the CDR3 covers 11 amino acids. The entry retains the CDR3 DNA only, 33 bases that are in frame from base 1. Per the germline V gene, MDHEN is the CDR1 and SYDVKM is the CDR2. The V and J ends are trimmed by 5 bases and 13 bases, leaving 14 bases between them. Library preparation used the immunoSEQ multiplex PCR assay. Drawn from immuneACCESS, this table holds only the in-frame rearrangements with V and J called that TCRdb kept. Clones are partly lost; checked studies trace under half to an unresolved V gene and leave the rest unexplained. The sample has 55,000 to 75,000 clones on record, approximately 94% of them singletons. The ten most abundant clones make up about 0.4% of the sample.

The source of the sample is a study of technical replicates of blood from a few donors (dated by TCRdb to 2016 to 2017). The clonotype was recovered from a human donor in good health. Material: T cells isolated from PBMCs. The V gene is TRBV28 and the J gene is TRBJ1-2, with the D gene uncertain. CDR3 reads: CASSGLPRTTF. The nucleotide sequence is given as TGTGCCAGCAGTGGACTGCCTAGAACCACCTTC.